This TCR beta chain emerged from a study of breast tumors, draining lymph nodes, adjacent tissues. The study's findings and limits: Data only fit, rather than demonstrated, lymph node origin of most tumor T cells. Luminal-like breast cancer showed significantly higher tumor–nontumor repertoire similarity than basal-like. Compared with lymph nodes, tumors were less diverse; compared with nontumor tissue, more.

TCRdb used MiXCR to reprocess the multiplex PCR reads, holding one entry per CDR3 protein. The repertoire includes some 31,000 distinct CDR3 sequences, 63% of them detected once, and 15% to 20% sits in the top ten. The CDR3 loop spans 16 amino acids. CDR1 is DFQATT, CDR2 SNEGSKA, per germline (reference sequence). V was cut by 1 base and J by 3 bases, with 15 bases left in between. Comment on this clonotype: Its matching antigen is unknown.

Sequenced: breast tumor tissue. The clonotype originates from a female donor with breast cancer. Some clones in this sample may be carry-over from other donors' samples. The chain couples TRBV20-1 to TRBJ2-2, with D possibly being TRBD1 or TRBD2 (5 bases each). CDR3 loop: CSARGRTQGHTGELFF. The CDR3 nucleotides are TGCAGTGCTAGAGGGAGAACGCAGGGACACACCGGGGAGCTGTTTTTT.